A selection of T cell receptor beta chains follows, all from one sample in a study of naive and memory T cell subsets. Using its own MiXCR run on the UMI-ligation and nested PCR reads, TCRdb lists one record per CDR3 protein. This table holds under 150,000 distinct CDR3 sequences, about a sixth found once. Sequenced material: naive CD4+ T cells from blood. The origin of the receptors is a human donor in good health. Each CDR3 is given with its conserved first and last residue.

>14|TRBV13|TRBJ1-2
CASTIGQGTASYTF
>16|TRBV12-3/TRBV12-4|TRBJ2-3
CASSQGQGGLTDTQYF
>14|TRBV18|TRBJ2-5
CASSPPVGSQTQYF
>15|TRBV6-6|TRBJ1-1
CASSYGGTGRTEAFF
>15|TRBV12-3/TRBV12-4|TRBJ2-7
CASSAGTLLTYEQYF
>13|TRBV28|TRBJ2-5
CASSLLGGETQYF
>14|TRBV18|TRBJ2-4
CASSPAGAKNIQYF
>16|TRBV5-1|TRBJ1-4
CASSSGTGEGNEKLFF
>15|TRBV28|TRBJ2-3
CASSYRGPGTDTQYF
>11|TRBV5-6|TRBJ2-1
CASSIQTGEFF
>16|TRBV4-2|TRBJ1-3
CASSQGVVDSGNTIYF